These 26 T cell receptor beta chains were all obtained from the same sample, sequenced in a study of blood T cells in healthy people across ages (dated by TCRdb to between 2014 and 2016). Library preparation employed 5' RACE. The instrument given in TCRdb is Illumina HiSeq 2500. A second PCR of about 7 to 12 cycles was run with a J-beta primer mix and a sample-barcoded 5' primer. TCRdb's own reprocessing of the public reads used fastp at Q25 and MiXCR and kept productive beta chains. Here each entry gathers all rows of one CDR3 protein and keeps the most common genes and DNA. The sample has 600,000 or so distinct CDR3 sequences on record, around 20% of them singletons. The ten largest make up roughly 3.7% of the sample. The sequenced sample consisted of blood. Every receptor here comes from a man between 70 and 80 years old in good health.

Note on this clonotype: Possible read error: a much larger clone is one base away. The rearrangement links TRBV20-1 to TRBJ2-1; 7 bases agree with TRBD2. The CDR3 runs to 20 residues. Germline lookup yields CDR1 DFQATT and CDR2 SNEGSKA (reference sequence). For the CDR3, the DNA is TGCAGTGCTAAAGGGATAGCGGGTAGAGGAGGGAAGCACTCCTACAATGACCAGTTCTTC. This sequence encodes CSAKGIAGRGGKHSYNDQFF.

In its sample, this clonotype was seen a few times. The chain joins TRBV28 to TRBJ1-4; D gene ambiguous. The germline V and J ends were trimmed by 6 bases and 0 bases, with 11 bases remaining between them. The germline V gene has CDR1 MDHEN and CDR2 SYDVKM. The CDR3 runs 15 residues. As DNA, the CDR3 is TGTGCCAGCAGCAGCGGGATTGCAACTAATGAAAAACTGTTTTTT. Amino acid sequence: CASSSGIATNEKLFF.

The chain employs TRBV5-5 and TRBJ1-1; a possible D gene is TRBD1 (5 bases). The CDR3 is 14 amino acids. CDR1 is SGHKS, CDR2 YYEKEE, per germline (reference sequence). The germline V and J ends were trimmed by 1 base and 5 bases, with 12 bases remaining between them. The CDR3 DNA reads TGTGCCAGCAGCTTGTGGGGGGATGGGACTGAAGCTTTCTTT. This sequence encodes CASSLWGDGTEAFF.

This clonotype was counted only a few times. The chain employs TRBV29-1 and TRBJ1-1; 9 nucleotides align to TRBD1. The germline gives CDR1 SQVTM, CDR2 ANQGSEA. V trimming: 4 bases; J trimming: 5 bases; junction bases outside the gene matches: 11. This CDR3 contains 15 residues. The CDR3 DNA reads as TGCAGCGTTGCCCGAACAGGGGGCGGAAGTACTGAAGCTTTCTTT. It specifies CSVARTGGGSTEAFF.

This clonotype was found a few times. V is TRBV6-5 and J is TRBJ1-1, with unresolved D. The CDR3 length is 13 residues. The V and J ends lost 6 bases and 3 bases respectively, with 11 bases between them. The germline V gene encodes CDR1 MNHEY and CDR2 SVGAGI. The CDR3 here is CASRPRPDTEAFF. CDR3 coding DNA: TGTGCCAGCAGGCCCCGACCGGACACTGAAGCTTTCTTT.

This clonotype was counted only a few times. The chain carries TRBV11-2 and TRBJ2-4, with D perhaps matching TRBD1 (6 bases). CDR1 SGHAT and CDR2 FQNNGV come from the germline V gene. This CDR3 is 18 amino acids long. Trimming took off 2 bases at V and 2 bases at J, with 19 bases between the two ends. CDR3 sequence (DNA): TGTGCCAGCAGCTTATCCCCAATATCGGACAGACCCAAAAACATTCAGTACTTC. Protein sequence: CASSLSPISDRPKNIQYF.

This clonotype was picked up a small number of times. The genes are TRBV20-1 and TRBJ1-5; maybe TRBD1 (5 bases). The germline V gene encodes CDR1 DFQATT and CDR2 SNEGSKA (reference sequence). The CDR3 covers 13 residues. V was trimmed by 5 bases and J by 11 bases, leaving 19 bases between them. The CDR3 is CSARDGLLLAQHF. CDR3 nucleotides: TGCAGTGCTCGGGACGGACTTCTGTTGGCCCAGCATTTT.

CDR3 DNA sequence: TGCAGTGCTAGAGTAGTAGGTAGCGGGAATCCCTACGAGCAGTACTTC. Amino acids: CSARVVGSGNPYEQYF. The J gene is TRBJ2-5, the V gene TRBV20-1; 8 nucleotides match TRBD2. Matching the DNA end better, TRBJ2-7 makes the J call doubtful. This CDR3 has 16 residues. Germline CDR1 is DFQATT and CDR2 is SNEGSKA (reference sequence).

This chain connects TRBV12-3 or TRBV12-4 to TRBJ2-5, with D uncertain. The J call is uncertain, as TRBJ2-1 better fits the DNA end. CDR3 length equals 13 residues. The CDR3 loop is CASSLVYLGLQFF. CDR3 bases: TGTGCCAGCAGTTTAGTTTATTTGGGTCTGCAGTTCTTC.

The gene calls are TRBV30 and TRBJ2-1; D tentatively reads TRBD1 or TRBD2 (5 bases each). Trimming shortened V by 5 bases and J by 2 bases, and 10 bases separated the two germline ends. Germline V gene lookup returns CDR1 GTSNPN and CDR2 SVGIG (reference sequence). There are 13 residues in the CDR3. The CDR3, as DNA: TGTGCCTGGGAGAGAGGGGCCTACAATGAGCAGTTCTTC. Its protein is CAWERGAYNEQFF.

The gene calls are TRBV3-1 and TRBJ2-3; tentative D call: TRBD1 (5 bases). CDR3 length: 15 residues. Germline values: CDR1 LGHDT, CDR2 YNNKEL (reference sequence). V was shortened by 5 bases and J by 4 bases, with 16 bases between the two germline ends. CDR3 sequence reads: CASSNDIQGSDTQYF. The CDR3 DNA sequence: TGTGCCAGCAGCAATGATATCCAGGGATCAGATACGCAGTATTTT.

The gene calls are TRBV4-1 and TRBJ2-7, with 7 positions matching TRBD1. The CDR3 has 15 amino acids. Germline V CDR1 and CDR2: MGHRA, YSYEKL. V was clipped by 4 bases and J by 5 bases; unmatched bases: 11. CDR3 bases: TGCGCCAGCAGCCGTCCCGGCAGGGGGTTCAACGAGCAGTACTTC. Its protein product is CASSRPGRGFNEQYF.

For the CDR3, the DNA is TGCGCCAGCAGCTCCGGTTGGGACACTGAAGCTTTCTTT. Its translation: CASSSGWDTEAFF. The rearrangement links TRBV5-1 to TRBJ1-1, with D unclear. V dropped 3 bases and J dropped 3 bases, with 9 bases sitting between them. This CDR3 region has 13 residues. Germline V lookup: CDR1 SGHRS, CDR2 YFSETQ.

This clonotype has just a few counts. This rearrangement joins TRBV18 to TRBJ2-1, with D perhaps assigned TRBD1 or TRBD2 (6 bases each). Germline CDR1 KGHSH, CDR2 LQKENI. V was cut by 6 bases and J by 5 bases, with 14 bases left in between. This CDR3 is built from 14 residues. CDR3 sequence: CASSMTRGDNEQFF. The CDR3 nucleotides are TGTGCCAGCTCTATGACTAGGGGGGACAATGAGCAGTTCTTC.

This clonotype was seen only a few times. The V and J genes are TRBV20-1 and TRBJ2-5; maybe TRBD1 (6 bases). Matching the DNA end better, TRBJ2-7 makes the J call doubtful. CDR3 length equals 14 residues. Germline V gene data show CDR1 as DFQATT and CDR2 as SNEGSKA (reference sequence). CDR3 in amino acids: CSARLSTGSYEQYF. The CDR3 DNA reads as TGCAGTGCTAGATTATCGACAGGCTCCTACGAGCAGTACTTC.

The chain has TRBV7-9 and TRBJ2-7; D gene ambiguous. V was cut by 4 bases and J by 5 bases, with 6 bases left in between. CDR1 and CDR2 (germline): SEHNR, FQNEAQ (reference sequence). The CDR3 spans 11 residues. The CDR3 coding sequence is TGTGCCAGCAGCTCCGATCACGAGCAGTACTTC. It codes for CASSSDHEQYF.

This clonotype was detected only a few times. V is TRBV5-1 and J is TRBJ1-4, with 10 bases aligning to TRBD1. The germline V gene encodes CDR1 SGHRS and CDR2 YFSETQ. V lost 3 bases and J lost 8; bases outside the gene matches: 7. The CDR3 loop spans 15 amino acids. The CDR3 region has the DNA TGCGCCAGCAGCTCGACAGGGGGCGCGTACGAAAAACTGTTTTTT. This gives the protein CASSSTGGAYEKLFF.

Only a few counts were recorded for this clonotype. The chain joins TRBV2 to TRBJ1-1; D unclear. This CDR3 comprises 14 residues. The V end lost 6 bases, the J end lost 4 bases, and 15 bases lay between the germline ends. CDR1 and CDR2 from the germline V gene are SNHLY and FYNNEI. CDR3 sequence (DNA): TGTGCCAGCAGACGCGCCCCGGGAAGCACTGAAGCTTTCTTT. Amino acid sequence: CASRRAPGSTEAFF.

This chain connects TRBV5-1 to TRBJ1-2; D is possibly TRBD1 (6 bases). The CDR3 sequence is 14 residues long. V was shortened by 1 base and J by 7 bases, with 14 bases between the two germline ends. Germline V gene sequence: CDR1 SGHRS, CDR2 YFSETQ. For the CDR3, the DNA is TGCGCCAGCAGCTTGTCCCCGGGGGCTCGTGGCTACACCTTC. Protein sequence: CASSLSPGARGYTF.

V is TRBV3-1 and J is TRBJ2-3, with 9 bases matching TRBD2. V lost 6 bases and J lost 4; bases outside the gene matches: 8. CDR3 length: 15 residues. Germline CDR1 LGHDT, CDR2 YNNKEL (reference sequence). The CDR3 DNA follows: TGTGCCAGCAGTTCTATAGCGGGGGCTCCAGATACGCAGTATTTT. This sequence encodes CASSSIAGAPDTQYF.

The CDR3 region is CASGSSGPPYEQYF. The CDR3 nucleotides read TGTGCCAGCGGGTCGAGCGGGCCCCCCTACGAGCAGTACTTC. The V call is TRBV28, the J call TRBJ2-5; the D gene is possibly TRBD2 (6 bases). The closer fit of TRBJ2-7 to the DNA end suggests the J call may be wrong. CDR1 is MDHEN, CDR2 SYDVKM, per germline. This CDR3 comprises 14 residues.

This clonotype has a handful of counts. The CDR3 nucleotides read TGTGCCAGCAGTTACTCTAGAGGGGAAGAAGGAAACACCATATATTTT. Amino acid sequence: CASSYSRGEEGNTIYF. The chain recombines TRBV6-6 with TRBJ1-3, with D possibly matching TRBD1 (5 bases). Trimming removed 0 bases from V and 4 bases from J, with 13 bases in between. CDR3 length: 16 residues. Germline V lookup: CDR1 MNHNY, CDR2 SVGAGI (reference sequence).

The sample holds a few counts of this clonotype. The chain joins TRBV28 to TRBJ2-7, with 9 bases matching TRBD1. Germline CDR1 is MDHEN and CDR2 is SYDVKM. V lost 2 bases and J lost 3; bases outside the gene matches: 2. The CDR3 is 14 amino acids. The CDR3 DNA reads TGTGCCAGCAGTTTAAGGGACAGGGTCTACGAGCAGTACTTC. This sequence encodes CASSLRDRVYEQYF.

This clonotype was seen a handful of times. The chain recombines TRBV3-1 with TRBJ2-3; D is possibly TRBD1 or TRBD2 (6 bases each). Per the germline V gene, CDR1 is LGHDT and CDR2 is YNNKEL (reference sequence). V was pared by 6 bases and J by 2 bases, with 12 bases between. The CDR3 is 14 amino acids. CDR3 amino acids: CASREGGLTDTQYF. In DNA, the CDR3 is TGTGCCAGCAGAGAGGGGGGACTCACAGATACGCAGTATTTT.

This clonotype was counted only a few times. CDR3 residues: CASSGGITNEKLFF. Here the CDR3 DNA reads TGCGCCAGCAGCGGAGGGATAACTAATGAAAAACTGTTTTTT. The rearrangement links TRBV5-1 to TRBJ1-4; D unclear. The CDR3 loop spans 14 amino acids. Germline V gene sequence: CDR1 SGHRS, CDR2 YFSETQ. V gave up 4 bases and J gave up 1 base, with 8 bases separating them.

The chain links TRBV3-1 to TRBJ2-7; 8 nucleotides match TRBD2. The CDR3 sequence is 14 residues long. Trimming took 0 bases from V and 2 from J; bases not matched to a gene: 0. Germline CDR1 and CDR2: LGHDT and YNNKEL (reference sequence). In DNA, the CDR3 is TGTGCCAGCAGCCAAGAGGGACTAGCCTACGAGCAGTACTTC. It is translated as CASSQEGLAYEQYF.